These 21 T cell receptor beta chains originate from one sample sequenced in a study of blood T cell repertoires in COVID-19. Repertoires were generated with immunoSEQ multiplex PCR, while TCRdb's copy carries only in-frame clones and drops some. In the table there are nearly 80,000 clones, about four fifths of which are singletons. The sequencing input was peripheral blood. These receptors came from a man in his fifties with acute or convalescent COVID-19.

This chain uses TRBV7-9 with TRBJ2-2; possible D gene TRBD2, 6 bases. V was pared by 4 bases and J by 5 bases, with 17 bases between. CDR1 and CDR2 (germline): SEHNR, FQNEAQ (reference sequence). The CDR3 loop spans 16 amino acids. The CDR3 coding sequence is TGTGCCAGCAGCTGGGCCCGGAGGGAAAAGACCGGGGAGCTGTTTTTT. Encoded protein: CASSWARREKTGELFF.

CDR3 nucleotides: TGCGCCAGCAGCTTGAGGGCAGGGGGCTACGAGCAGTACTTC. This translates into CASSLRAGGYEQYF. The chain joins TRBV5-1 to TRBJ2-7; 7 bases agree with TRBD1. V gave up 1 base and J gave up 3 bases; unmatched junction bases: 4. The CDR3 runs to 14 residues. CDR1 SGHRS and CDR2 YFSETQ come from the germline V gene.

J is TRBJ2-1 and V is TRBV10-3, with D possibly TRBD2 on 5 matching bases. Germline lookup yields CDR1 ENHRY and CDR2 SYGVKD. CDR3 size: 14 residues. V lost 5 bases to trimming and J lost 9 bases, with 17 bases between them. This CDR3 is CAISTVDSLTEQFF. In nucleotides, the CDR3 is TGTGCCATCAGTACCGTGGACTCCTTGACTGAGCAGTTCTTC.

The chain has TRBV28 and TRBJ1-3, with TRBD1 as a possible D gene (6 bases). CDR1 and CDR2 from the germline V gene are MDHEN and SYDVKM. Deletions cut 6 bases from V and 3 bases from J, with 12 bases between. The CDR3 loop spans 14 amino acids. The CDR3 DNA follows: TGTGCCAGCAGCCTCGACAGGTTTGGAAACACCATATATTTT. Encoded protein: CASSLDRFGNTIYF.

CDR3 sequence reads: CASSVGWTLETQYF. The CDR3 DNA follows: TGTGCCAGCAGCGTAGGTTGGACTTTAGAGACCCAGTACTTC. The chain employs TRBV9 and TRBJ2-5; a possible D gene is TRBD2 (5 bases). Germline loops: CDR1 SGDLS, CDR2 YYNGEE. The CDR3 totals 14 residues. Trimming removed 0 bases from V and 4 bases from J, with 10 bases in between.

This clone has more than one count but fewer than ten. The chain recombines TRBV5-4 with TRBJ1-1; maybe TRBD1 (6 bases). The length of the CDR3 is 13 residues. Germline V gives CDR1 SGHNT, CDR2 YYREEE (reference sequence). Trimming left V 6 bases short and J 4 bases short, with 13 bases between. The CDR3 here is CASTGGPVTEAFF. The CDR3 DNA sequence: TGTGCCAGCACGGGGGGGCCAGTCACTGAAGCTTTCTTT. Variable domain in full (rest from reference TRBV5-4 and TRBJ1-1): ETGVTQSPTHLIKTRGQQVTLRCSSQSGHNTVSWYQQALGQGPQFIFQYYREEENGRGNFPPRFSGLQFPNYSSELNVNALELDDSALYLCASTGGPVTEAFFGQGTRLTVV.

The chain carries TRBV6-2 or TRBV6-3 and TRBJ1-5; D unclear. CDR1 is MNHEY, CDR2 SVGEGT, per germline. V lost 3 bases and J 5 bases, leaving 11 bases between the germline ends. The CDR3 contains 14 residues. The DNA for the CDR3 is TGTGCCAGCAGTTATTACAGCCTTTATCAGCCCCAGCATTTT. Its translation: CASSYYSLYQPQHF.

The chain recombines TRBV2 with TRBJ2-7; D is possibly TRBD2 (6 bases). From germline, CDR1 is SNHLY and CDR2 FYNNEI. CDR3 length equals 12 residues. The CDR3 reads CAGRGLANEQYF. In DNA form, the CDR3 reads TGTGCAGGGCGGGGTCTGGCGAACGAGCAGTACTTC.

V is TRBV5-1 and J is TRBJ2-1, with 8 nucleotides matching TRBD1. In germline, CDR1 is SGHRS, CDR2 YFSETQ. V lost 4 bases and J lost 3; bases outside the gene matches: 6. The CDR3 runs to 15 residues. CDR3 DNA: TGCGCCAGCAGCGCGGACAGGGTGAGCTACAATGAGCAGTTCTTC. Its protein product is CASSADRVSYNEQFF. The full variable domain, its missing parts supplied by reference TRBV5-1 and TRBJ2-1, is KAGVTQTPRYLIKTRGQQVTLSCSPISGHRSVSWYQQTPGQGLQFLFEYFSETQRNKGNFPGRFSGRQFSNSRSEMNVSTLELGDSALYLCASSADRVSYNEQFFGPGTRLTVL.

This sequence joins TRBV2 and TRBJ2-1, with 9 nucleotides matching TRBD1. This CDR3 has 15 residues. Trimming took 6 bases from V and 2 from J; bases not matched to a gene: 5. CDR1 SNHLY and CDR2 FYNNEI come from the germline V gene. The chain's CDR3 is CASSADRGTYNEQFF. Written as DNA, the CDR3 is TGTGCCAGCAGCGCGGACAGGGGCACCTACAATGAGCAGTTCTTC.

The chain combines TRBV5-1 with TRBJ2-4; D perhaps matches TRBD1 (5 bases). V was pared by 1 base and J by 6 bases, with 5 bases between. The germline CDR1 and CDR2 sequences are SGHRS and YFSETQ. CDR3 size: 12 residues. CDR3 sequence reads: CASSLQGNIQYF. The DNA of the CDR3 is TGCGCCAGCAGCTTGCAGGGAAACATTCAGTACTTC.

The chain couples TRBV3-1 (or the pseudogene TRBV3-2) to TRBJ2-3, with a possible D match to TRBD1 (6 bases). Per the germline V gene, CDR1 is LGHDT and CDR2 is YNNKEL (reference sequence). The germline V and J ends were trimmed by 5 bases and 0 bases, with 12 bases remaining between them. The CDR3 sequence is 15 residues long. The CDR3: CASSSWTVSTDTQYF. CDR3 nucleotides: TGTGCCAGCAGCTCCTGGACAGTTAGCACAGATACGCAGTATTTT.

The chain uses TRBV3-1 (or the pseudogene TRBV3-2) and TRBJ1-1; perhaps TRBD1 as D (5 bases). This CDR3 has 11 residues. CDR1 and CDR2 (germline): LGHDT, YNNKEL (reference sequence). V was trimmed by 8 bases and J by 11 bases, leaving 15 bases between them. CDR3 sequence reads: CASRGNGWAFF. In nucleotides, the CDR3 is TGTGCCAGCCGGGGGAATGGTTGGGCTTTCTTT.

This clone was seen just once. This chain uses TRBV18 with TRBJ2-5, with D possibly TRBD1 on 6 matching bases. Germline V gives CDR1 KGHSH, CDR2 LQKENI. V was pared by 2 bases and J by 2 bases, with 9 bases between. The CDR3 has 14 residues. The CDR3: CASSPGGRQETQYF. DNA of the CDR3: TGTGCCAGCTCACCAGGGGGCCGGCAAGAGACCCAGTACTTC. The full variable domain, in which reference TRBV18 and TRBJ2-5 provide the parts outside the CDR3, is NAGVMQNPRHLVRRRGQEARLRCSPMKGHSHVYWYRQLPEEGLKFMVYLQKENIIDESGMPKERFSAEFPKEGPSILRIQQVVRGDSAAYFCASSPGGRQETQYFGPGTRLLVL.

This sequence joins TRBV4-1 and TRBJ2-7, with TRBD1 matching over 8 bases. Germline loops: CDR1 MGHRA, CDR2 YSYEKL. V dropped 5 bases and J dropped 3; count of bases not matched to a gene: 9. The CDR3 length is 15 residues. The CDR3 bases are TGCGCCAGCAGCTATGGGGACAGGAGAGTCTACGAGCAGTACTTC. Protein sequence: CASSYGDRRVYEQYF.

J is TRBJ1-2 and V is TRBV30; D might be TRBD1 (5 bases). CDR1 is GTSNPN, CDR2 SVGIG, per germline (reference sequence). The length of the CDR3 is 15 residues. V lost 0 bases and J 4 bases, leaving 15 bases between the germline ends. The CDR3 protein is CAWSVIGTLVYGYTF. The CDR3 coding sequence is TGTGCCTGGAGTGTAATCGGGACTTTGGTCTATGGCTACACCTTC.

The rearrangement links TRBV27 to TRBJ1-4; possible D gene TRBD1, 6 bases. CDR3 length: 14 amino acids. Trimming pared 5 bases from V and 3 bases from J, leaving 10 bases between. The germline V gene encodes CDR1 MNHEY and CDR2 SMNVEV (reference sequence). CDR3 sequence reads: CASSRGSANEKLFF. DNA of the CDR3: TGTGCCAGCAGTAGGGGGTCGGCTAATGAAAAACTGTTTTTT.

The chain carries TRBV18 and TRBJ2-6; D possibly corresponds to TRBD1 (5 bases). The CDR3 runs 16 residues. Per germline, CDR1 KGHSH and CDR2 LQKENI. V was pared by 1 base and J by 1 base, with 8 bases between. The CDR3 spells CASSPQKGSGANVLTF. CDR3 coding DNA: TGTGCCAGCTCACCACAGAAGGGGTCTGGGGCCAACGTCCTGACTTTC.

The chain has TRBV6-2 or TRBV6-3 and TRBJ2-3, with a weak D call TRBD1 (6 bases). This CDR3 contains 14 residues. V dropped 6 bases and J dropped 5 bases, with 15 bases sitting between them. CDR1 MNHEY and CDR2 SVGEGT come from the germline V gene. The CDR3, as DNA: TGTGCCAGCAGCGTGGACAGTACAAGAGATACGCAGTATTTT. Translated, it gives CASSVDSTRDTQYF.

For the CDR3, the DNA is TGCGCCAGCAGCTTGAACAGAGGGGAGACCCAGTACTTC. This gives the protein CASSLNRGETQYF. The chain uses TRBV5-1 and TRBJ2-5, with D maybe TRBD2 (5 bases). This CDR3 region has 13 residues. The V gene's germline CDR1 is SGHRS and CDR2 YFSETQ. V gave up 1 base and J gave up 5 bases, with 9 bases separating them.

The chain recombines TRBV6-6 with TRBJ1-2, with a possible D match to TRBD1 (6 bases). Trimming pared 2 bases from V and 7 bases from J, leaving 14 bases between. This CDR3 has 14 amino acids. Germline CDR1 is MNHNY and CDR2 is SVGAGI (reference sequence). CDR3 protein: CASSYPGVGGGYTF. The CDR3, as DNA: TGTGCCAGCAGTTACCCAGGGGTAGGGGGTGGCTACACCTTC.